The entry that follows covers one TCR beta chain sequence. Its antigen is still unknown. This entry belongs to a study of T cell repertoires in cytomegalovirus infection. Study information: Matching HLA type and CMV infection were both indicated by public TCR beta signatures.

Findings and caveats of the study: Cumulated frequencies of public TCR beta families served to identify carriers of CMV plus the relevant HLA. It was HLA-C-restricted CMV-specific TCR beta clonotypes that dominated the response ex vivo.

TCRdb re-called the reads with MiXCR, one entry per CDR3 protein. The top ten clones hold 2.5% to 3% of a sample with 150,000 to 200,000 distinct CDR3 sequences, approximately 19% of them seen once. Sequencing was performed on PBMCs. The TCR was taken from a human donor in good health (CMV status not recorded). Some clones in this sample may be carry-over from other donors' samples.

The CDR3 protein is CSASPTSGRTTYEQYF. CDR3 nucleotide sequence: TGCAGTGCTAGCCCGACTAGCGGGAGGACAACCTACGAGCAGTACTTC. The chain uses TRBV20-1 and TRBJ2-7; 13 bases agree with TRBD2. J lost 2 bases, V lost 3 bases, and 7 bases had no gene match. This CDR3 is 16 amino acids long. From germline, CDR1 is DFQATT and CDR2 SNEGSKA (reference sequence).